Listed below are T cell receptor beta chains from one sample, sequenced in a study of immune cell composition in non-small cell lung cancer. Only in-frame clones appear in the TCRdb table, and some are missing; sequencing was by immunoSEQ multiplex PCR. The repertoire has about 2,000 clones, over 60% of them found once; the top ten carry 8.8%. The sequencing input was non-adjacent lung tissue. These TCRs come from a human donor with non-small cell lung cancer. Each CDR3 is given with its conserved first and last residue. D genes are given only for firm matches. Clone size is stated in some rows and not others, as once, few, many or a class when expanded.

j_gene: TRBJ1-4
abundance: once
v_gene: TRBV2
d_gene: TRBD1
CDR3nt: TGTGCCAGCAGTCTCTACAGGGGCACTAATGAAAAACTGTTTTTT
CDR3aa: CASSLYRGTNEKLFF

j_gene: TRBJ2-3
abundance: .
v_gene: TRBV7-9
d_gene: TRBD2
CDR3nt: TGTGCCAGCAGCCCGGGACTAACGGGAGATACGCAGTATTTT
CDR3aa: CASSPGLTGDTQYF

j_gene: TRBJ1-2
abundance: once
v_gene: TRBV4-2
d_gene: TRBD1
CDR3nt: TGTGCCAGCAGCCGGACCGGACAGGTCTATGGCTACACCTTC
CDR3aa: CASSRTGQVYGYTF

j_gene: TRBJ1-3
abundance: .
v_gene: TRBV19
d_gene: .
CDR3nt: TGTGCCAGTAATGGCGGTCCCGGAAACACCATATATTTT
CDR3aa: CASNGGPGNTIYF

j_gene: TRBJ2-1
abundance: few
v_gene: TRBV6-1
d_gene: TRBD1
CDR3nt: TGTGCCAGCAGTGTCCGGACAGGGGCGGGAAATGAGCAGTTCTTC
CDR3aa: CASSVRTGAGNEQFF

j_gene: TRBJ1-2
abundance: once
v_gene: TRBV28
d_gene: .
CDR3nt: TGTGCCAGCAGCCCAGGGGACTATGGCTACACCTTC
CDR3aa: CASSPGDYGYTF

j_gene: TRBJ2-1
abundance: .
v_gene: TRBV18
d_gene: .
CDR3nt: TGTGCCAGCTCACCACTTACAGAAAACAATGAGCAGTTCTTC
CDR3aa: CASSPLTENNEQFF

j_gene: TRBJ2-7
abundance: .
v_gene: TRBV27
d_gene: TRBD1
CDR3nt: TGTGCCAGCAGGAGACAGGGCTCCTACGAGCAGTACTTC
CDR3aa: CASRRQGSYEQYF

j_gene: TRBJ2-3
abundance: .
v_gene: TRBV11-2
d_gene: TRBD2
CDR3nt: TGTGCCAGCAGCTTTGCTAGCGGAGATACGCAGTATTTT
CDR3aa: CASSFASGDTQYF

j_gene: TRBJ1-1
abundance: .
v_gene: TRBV7-8
d_gene: TRBD1
CDR3nt: TGTGCCAGCAGCTCGGGACAGGCCCGTAGAAACACTGAAGCTTTCTTT
CDR3aa: CASSSGQARRNTEAFF

j_gene: TRBJ2-1
abundance: .
v_gene: TRBV6-5
d_gene: .
CDR3nt: TGTGCCAGCCAGTGGATCGGGGAAGGTGAGCAGTTCTTC
CDR3aa: CASQWIGEGEQFF

j_gene: TRBJ2-7
abundance: .
v_gene: TRBV18
d_gene: TRBD1
CDR3nt: TGTGCCAGCTCACCGACAGGGAACGAGCAGTACTTC
CDR3aa: CASSPTGNEQYF

j_gene: TRBJ2-3
abundance: few
v_gene: TRBV9
d_gene: TRBD2
CDR3nt: TGTGCCAGCAGCGTAGGTCGGGGGGGAGGGCGAGGCACAGATACGCAGTATTTT
CDR3aa: CASSVGRGGGRGTDTQYF

j_gene: TRBJ1-1
abundance: .
v_gene: TRBV6-6
d_gene: .
CDR3nt: TGTGCCAGCAGCTGGGGGGTGGACACTGAAGCTTTCTTT
CDR3aa: CASSWGVDTEAFF

j_gene: TRBJ2-7
abundance: .
v_gene: TRBV19
d_gene: .
CDR3nt: TGTGCCAGTAGTATTGGTGGGGTACTAGCCTACGAGCAGTACTTC
CDR3aa: CASSIGGVLAYEQYF

j_gene: TRBJ2-1
abundance: .
v_gene: TRBV5-4
d_gene: TRBD2
CDR3nt: TGTGCCAGCAGCTTGAAGTTTAGCGGGGGGGCGGATGAGCAGTTCTTC
CDR3aa: CASSLKFSGGADEQFF

j_gene: TRBJ2-7
abundance: few
v_gene: TRBV7-9
d_gene: .
CDR3nt: TGTGCCAGCAGTTACACCTACGAGCAGTACTTC
CDR3aa: CASSYTYEQYF

j_gene: TRBJ2-4
abundance: .
v_gene: TRBV27
d_gene: .
CDR3nt: TGTGCCAGCAGTTTATCGACGGACCCCGGGAACCCTCAAAACATTCAGTACTTC
CDR3aa: CASSLSTDPGNPQNIQYF

j_gene: TRBJ1-1
abundance: .
v_gene: TRBV7-8
d_gene: .
CDR3nt: TGTGCCAGCAGCCAACCTATGTATTCTGAAGCTTTCTTT
CDR3aa: CASSQPMYSEAFF

j_gene: TRBJ2-4
abundance: .
v_gene: TRBV7-2
d_gene: .
CDR3nt: TGTGCCAGCAGCTTAGCGCTGGTCCAAGAGGACATTCAGTACTTC
CDR3aa: CASSLALVQEDIQYF

j_gene: TRBJ2-1
abundance: .
v_gene: TRBV7-9
d_gene: .
CDR3nt: TGTGCCAGCAGCTTAGTTTCCGTCCACAATGAGCAGTTCTTC
CDR3aa: CASSLVSVHNEQFF

j_gene: TRBJ2-5
abundance: .
v_gene: TRBV28
d_gene: TRBD2
CDR3nt: TGTGCCAGCAGTTCCCGCGGACTAGGAGAGACCCAGTACTTC
CDR3aa: CASSSRGLGETQYF

j_gene: TRBJ1-1
abundance: once
v_gene: TRBV7-8
d_gene: TRBD1
CDR3nt: TGTGCCAGCAGCCCCCGGGACAGGGGTTCGAACACTGAAGCTTTCTTT
CDR3aa: CASSPRDRGSNTEAFF

j_gene: TRBJ1-6
abundance: .
v_gene: TRBV18
d_gene: TRBD1
CDR3nt: TGTGCCAGCTCCCCAGGACAGGGTAGATCACCCCTCCACTTT
CDR3aa: CASSPGQGRSPLHF

j_gene: TRBJ1-5
abundance: .
v_gene: TRBV19
d_gene: TRBD1
CDR3nt: TGTGCCAGTAGTCTCCCGACAGGGAAGACGATGGAGCCCCAGCATTTT
CDR3aa: CASSLPTGKTMEPQHF

j_gene: TRBJ2-1
abundance: .
v_gene: TRBV7-7
d_gene: TRBD2
CDR3nt: TGTGCCAGCAGCTCCTCCCCTAGCGGGTCCTACAATGAGCAGTTCTTC
CDR3aa: CASSSSPSGSYNEQFF

j_gene: TRBJ2-3
abundance: few
v_gene: TRBV19
d_gene: .
CDR3nt: TGTGCCAGTAGTATCGAGGATACGCAGTATTTT
CDR3aa: CASSIEDTQYF

j_gene: TRBJ1-2
abundance: .
v_gene: TRBV6-5
d_gene: TRBD1
CDR3nt: TGTGCCAGCAGTCTTCAGGGGGGCTATGGCTACACCTTC
CDR3aa: CASSLQGGYGYTF

j_gene: TRBJ2-3
abundance: few
v_gene: TRBV2
d_gene: TRBD2
CDR3nt: TGTGCCAGCAGTGCAGCTAGCGGGACTATAACAGATACGCAGTATTTT
CDR3aa: CASSAASGTITDTQYF

j_gene: TRBJ2-5
abundance: .
v_gene: TRBV14
d_gene: .
CDR3nt: TGTGCCAGCCAACAGGGAATGATGGAGACCCAGTACTTC
CDR3aa: CASQQGMMETQYF

j_gene: TRBJ2-3
abundance: .
v_gene: TRBV28
d_gene: .
CDR3nt: TGTGCCAGCACCCTCGGTAAAGGGAGGACAGATACGCAGTATTTT
CDR3aa: CASTLGKGRTDTQYF

j_gene: TRBJ1-2
abundance: .
v_gene: TRBV27
d_gene: TRBD1
CDR3nt: TGTGCCAGCAGTTCTTTGGACAGGGGCTCGGGCTACACCTTC
CDR3aa: CASSSLDRGSGYTF

j_gene: TRBJ1-4
abundance: .
v_gene: TRBV7-2
d_gene: TRBD1
CDR3nt: TGTGCCAGCAGCCTGACAGGGCCTACTAATGAAAAACTGTTTTTT
CDR3aa: CASSLTGPTNEKLFF

j_gene: TRBJ2-2
abundance: .
v_gene: TRBV7-2
d_gene: .
CDR3nt: TGTGCCAGCAGCTTAGGATGGACGGGGGGCGGGCTGTTTTTT
CDR3aa: CASSLGWTGGGLFF

j_gene: TRBJ2-1
abundance: .
v_gene: TRBV5-1
d_gene: TRBD2
CDR3nt: TGCGCCAGCAGCTTGGAGCCTAGCGGGGGGGTTGGTGAGCAGTTCTTC
CDR3aa: CASSLEPSGGVGEQFF

j_gene: TRBJ2-5
abundance: .
v_gene: TRBV6-5
d_gene: .
CDR3nt: TGTGCCAGCACGAATGACAGACAAGAGACCCAGTACTTC
CDR3aa: CASTNDRQETQYF

j_gene: TRBJ1-4
abundance: .
v_gene: TRBV19
d_gene: .
CDR3nt: TGTGCCAGTAGTCCTACAGGGAACGAAAAACTGTTTTTT
CDR3aa: CASSPTGNEKLFF

j_gene: TRBJ2-5
abundance: .
v_gene: TRBV29-1
d_gene: TRBD2
CDR3nt: TGCAGCGCTCAGCGGGGGGGAGCGGAGACCCAGTACTTC
CDR3aa: CSAQRGGAETQYF

j_gene: TRBJ2-7
abundance: .
v_gene: TRBV28
d_gene: TRBD1
CDR3nt: TGTGCCAGCAGTTTAAGGACAGGGAAAAGCTACGAGCAGTACTTC
CDR3aa: CASSLRTGKSYEQYF

j_gene: TRBJ2-1
abundance: .
v_gene: TRBV9
d_gene: .
CDR3nt: TGTGCCAGCAACACCCTACTAGGCGCCTCCAATGAGCAGTTCTTC
CDR3aa: CASNTLLGASNEQFF

j_gene: TRBJ1-5
abundance: .
v_gene: TRBV2
d_gene: .
CDR3nt: TGTGCCAGCAGTGAGACGGACAGTAGGGGATATTATAGCAATCAGCCCCAGCATTTT
CDR3aa: CASSETDSRGYYSNQPQHF

j_gene: TRBJ2-3
abundance: .
v_gene: TRBV6-1
d_gene: .
CDR3nt: TGTGCCAGCAGTGAACCTAGCCCGGTCACAGATACGCAGTATTTT
CDR3aa: CASSEPSPVTDTQYF

j_gene: TRBJ1-1
abundance: .
v_gene: TRBV11-2
d_gene: .
CDR3nt: TGTGCCAGCAGCCCGAGGCTGGGGCGGACTGAAGCTTTCTTT
CDR3aa: CASSPRLGRTEAFF

j_gene: TRBJ1-1
abundance: .
v_gene: TRBV27
d_gene: TRBD1
CDR3nt: TGTGCCAGCAATACCGGGACAGGGGGGTTTACTGAAGCTTTCTTT
CDR3aa: CASNTGTGGFTEAFF

j_gene: TRBJ2-2
abundance: few
v_gene: TRBV5-1
d_gene: TRBD1
CDR3nt: TGCGCCAGCAGCTCCAAAAATGCGGGACAGGGGGCAGGCGGGGAGCTGTTTTTT
CDR3aa: CASSSKNAGQGAGGELFF

j_gene: TRBJ2-1
abundance: .
v_gene: TRBV7-8
d_gene: .
CDR3nt: TGTGCCAGCAGCCAGTTTTTGGCAAAGCAGTTCTTC
CDR3aa: CASSQFLAKQFF

j_gene: TRBJ2-4
abundance: .
v_gene: TRBV19
d_gene: TRBD2
CDR3nt: TGTGCCAGTAGTCCATGGACTAGCAACATAAACATTCAGTACTTC
CDR3aa: CASSPWTSNINIQYF

j_gene: TRBJ2-7
abundance: .
v_gene: TRBV5-1
d_gene: TRBD2
CDR3nt: TGCGCCAGCAGCTTGGGCATAAGTACTAGCGGCTCAAGCTCCTACGAGCAGTACTTC
CDR3aa: CASSLGISTSGSSSYEQYF

j_gene: TRBJ2-1
abundance: .
v_gene: TRBV28
d_gene: TRBD2
CDR3nt: TGTGCCAGCAGTTACTTAGCGGGAACCGACACCTACAATGAGCAGTTCTTC
CDR3aa: CASSYLAGTDTYNEQFF

j_gene: TRBJ1-2
abundance: .
v_gene: TRBV27
d_gene: TRBD1
CDR3nt: TGTGCCAGCCGTAAGACAGGGAGTTTCTATGGCTACACCTTC
CDR3aa: CASRKTGSFYGYTF

j_gene: TRBJ2-7
abundance: .
v_gene: TRBV19
d_gene: .
CDR3nt: TGTGCCAGTAGTATAGATACGGGAGTTGGCTACGAGCAGTACTTC
CDR3aa: CASSIDTGVGYEQYF

j_gene: TRBJ2-7
abundance: .
v_gene: TRBV7-2
d_gene: .
CDR3nt: TGTGCCAGCAGCTTATCCCCCCCCTCCGGGTCCTACGAGCAGTACTTC
CDR3aa: CASSLSPPSGSYEQYF

j_gene: TRBJ2-7
abundance: large
v_gene: TRBV5-4
d_gene: .
CDR3nt: TGTGCCAGCAGCTTCCGGGGTTTCGACGAGCAGTACTTC
CDR3aa: CASSFRGFDEQYF

j_gene: TRBJ2-2
abundance: .
v_gene: TRBV19
d_gene: .
CDR3nt: TGTGCCAGTAGTCCCGTATCCTACACCGGGGAGCTGTTTTTT
CDR3aa: CASSPVSYTGELFF

j_gene: TRBJ2-7
abundance: .
v_gene: TRBV11-2
d_gene: TRBD2
CDR3nt: TGTGCCAGCAGCTTAGAGCGGGGGAGCTCCTACGAGCAGTACTTC
CDR3aa: CASSLERGSSYEQYF

j_gene: TRBJ1-3
abundance: .
v_gene: TRBV19
d_gene: .
CDR3nt: TGTGCCAGTAGTATGGGAGACGTTCGCAACACCATATATTTT
CDR3aa: CASSMGDVRNTIYF

j_gene: TRBJ1-2
abundance: .
v_gene: TRBV29-1
d_gene: .
CDR3nt: TGCAGCGTTGCAAGCGACAACAGGGATAACTATGGCTACACCTTC
CDR3aa: CSVASDNRDNYGYTF